The next 7 T cell receptor beta chains were all read from a single sample in a study of cytomegalovirus exposure and HLA in healthy donors. The PCR was carried out with 60 Vbeta primers and 13 Jbeta primers. TCRdb's table, derived via immunoSEQ multiplex PCR, lists solely in-frame clones and lacks some. This repertoire shows some 150,000 clones, about 75% found once; its top ten account for roughly 0.7%. The sample taken for sequencing was PBMCs. The receptor source for this set is a male donor in good health and CMV-seronegative.

The J gene is TRBJ2-3, the V gene TRBV5-5; D remains ambiguous. Germline loops: CDR1 SGHKS, CDR2 YYEKEE (reference sequence). Trimming removed 4 bases from V and 2 bases from J, with 5 bases in between. This CDR3 has 12 residues. The CDR3 sequence: CASSLYTDTQYF. In DNA, the CDR3 is TGTGCCAGCAGCCTATACACAGATACGCAGTATTTT.

This chain joins TRBV9 and TRBJ1-2, with D perhaps TRBD1 (6 bases). Germline CDR1 and CDR2: SGDLS and YYNGEE. The V end lost 0 bases, the J end lost 2 bases, and 17 bases lay between the germline ends. The CDR3 spans 17 residues. The CDR3 DNA is TGTGCCAGCAGCGTAGGGGGTGGACAGCCTCAAAACTATGGCTACACCTTC. Translated, it gives CASSVGGGQPQNYGYTF.

The V call is TRBV7-2, the J call TRBJ2-7, with D unresolved. The V and J ends lost 4 bases and 1 base respectively, with 8 bases between them. The CDR3 is made up of 13 amino acids. Germline V gene sequence: CDR1 SGHTA, CDR2 FQGNSA. The CDR3 sequence: CASSWYRSYEQYF. The CDR3 DNA sequence: TGTGCCAGCAGCTGGTACAGATCCTACGAGCAGTACTTC.

The chain joins TRBV5-6 to TRBJ1-3, with D possibly matching TRBD1 (5 bases). The CDR3 contains 15 residues. Deletions cut 4 bases from V and 1 base from J, with 12 bases between. The germline V gene has CDR1 SGHDT and CDR2 YYEEEE. CDR3 nucleotides: TGTGCCAGCAGCCCCTCGGGGGGTTCTGGAAACACCATATATTTT. Translation gives CASSPSGGSGNTIYF.

CDR3 bases: TGCAGCGTAGGCCCCCCGACAGGGGGCGCTTATGGCTACACCTTC. Its protein product is CSVGPPTGGAYGYTF. V is TRBV29-1 and J is TRBJ1-2; TRBD1 aligns across 10 bases. Per germline, CDR1 SQVTM and CDR2 ANQGSEA. The CDR3 runs 15 residues. V shed 6 bases, J shed 5 bases, and the junction held 12 bases outside the gene matches.

The chain has TRBV12-5 and TRBJ2-7; 7 nucleotides line up with TRBD1. Unmatched junction bases numbered 0, after V lost 1 base and J lost 3 bases. This CDR3 has 13 amino acids. Germline V gene data show CDR1 as LGHNT and CDR2 as FRNRAP. The CDR3 nucleotides are TGTGCTAGTGGTTTGGACAGGGGCTACGAGCAGTACTTC. Encoded protein: CASGLDRGYEQYF.

Only a few counts were recorded for this clone. This rearrangement joins TRBV9 to TRBJ1-1; D unresolved. There are 17 residues in the CDR3. The ends were cut back, 0 bases at V and 4 bases at J, with 19 bases in the middle. Germline CDR1 SGDLS, CDR2 YYNGEE. DNA for the CDR3: TGTGCCAGCAGCGTAGTGGATACTGCACGGGGAGGCACTGAAGCTTTCTTT. It yields the protein CASSVVDTARGGTEAFF.